Listed here are 30 T cell receptor beta chains from one sample, sequenced in a study of shared clonotypes between healthy human individuals. The naive CD8 fraction comprised CD45RO-negative cells positively selected for CCR7 and excluded terminally differentiated effector memory CD45RA+ cells. Assay: immunoSEQ multiplex PCR; the TCRdb copy retains only in-frame clones and omits some. In the table there are approximately 2,000,000 clones, roughly 93% of which are singletons. What was sequenced was naive CD8+ T cells from PBMCs. The source is a man between 18 and 29 years old in good health. Some clones in this sample may be carry-over from other donors' samples.

The V call is TRBV6-8, the J call TRBJ1-5; 12 bases agree with TRBD1. V gave up 6 bases and J gave up 6 bases; unmatched junction bases: 15. Germline V gene sequence: CDR1 MNHGY, CDR2 SAAAGT. The CDR3 is made up of 18 amino acids. The CDR3 here is CASRELGTGGGSFQPQHF. The CDR3 region has the DNA TGTGCCAGCAGGGAATTGGGGACAGGGGGCGGTTCGTTTCAGCCCCAGCATTTT.

This chain connects TRBV9 to TRBJ2-2; no definite D call. Germline V gene sequence: CDR1 SGDLS, CDR2 YYNGEE. V was cut by 1 base and J by 6 bases, with 13 bases left in between. The CDR3 spans 15 residues. The CDR3 DNA reads TGTGCCAGCAGCGTATCATTAGACCACCCCGGGGAGCTGTTTTTT. Amino acid sequence: CASSVSLDHPGELFF.

Here the CDR3 DNA reads TGTGCCAGCAGTCGACAGGGGGCTGATGGTGAAAAACTGTTTTTT. Protein: CASSRQGADGEKLFF. This sequence joins TRBV6-5 and TRBJ1-4, with 10 bases lining up with TRBD1. Germline values: CDR1 MNHEY, CDR2 SVGAGI. CDR3 length equals 15 residues. Trimming took 5 bases from V and 7 from J; bases not matched to a gene: 7.

This clone appeared a single time. The chain has TRBV10-2 and TRBJ2-5, with D uncertain. Matching the DNA end better, TRBJ2-7 makes the J call doubtful. This CDR3 is built from 14 residues. The V gene's germline CDR1 is WSHSY and CDR2 SAAADI. The CDR3 loop reads CASSERPRSYEQYF. CDR3 sequence (DNA): TGCGCCAGCAGTGAGCGGCCGCGTAGCTACGAGCAGTACTTC.

The genes are TRBV27 and TRBJ2-1; 11 nucleotides match TRBD2. The trim removed 2 bases at V and 10 bases at J, leaving 10 bases unmatched. CDR1 is MNHEY and CDR2 is SMNVEV in the germline V gene (reference sequence). The CDR3 is made up of 16 amino acids. CDR3 DNA sequence: TGTGCCAGCAGTTTACTCGCCGCGGCTAGCGGGAGGGAGCAGTTCTTC. Translating gives CASSLLAAASGREQFF.

CDR3 DNA: TGTGCCAGTAGTATAGGGGGAGCTCAGCCCCAGCATTTT. Amino acid sequence: CASSIGGAQPQHF. This rearrangement joins TRBV19 to TRBJ1-5, with no clear D. The germline V and J ends were trimmed by 1 base and 6 bases, with 7 bases remaining between them. The CDR3 sequence is 13 residues long. Germline V lookup: CDR1 LNHDA, CDR2 SQIVND (reference sequence).

This clone was detected once. The chain joins TRBV6-6 to TRBJ1-2, with a weak D call TRBD1 (5 bases). The CDR3 has 12 amino acids. The V end was cut by 2 bases, the J end by 6 bases, with 7 bases between. Germline CDR1 MNHNY, CDR2 SVGAGI (reference sequence). The DNA for the CDR3 is TGTGCCAGCAGTTACAAAGGGGATGGCTACACCTTC. It encodes CASSYKGDGYTF.

This sequence joins TRBV5-6 and TRBJ2-7; 7 bases are shared with TRBD1. Germline assignment: CDR1 SGHDT and CDR2 YYEEEE. V gave up 4 bases and J gave up 4 bases; unmatched junction bases: 8. This CDR3 has 14 residues. Written as DNA, the CDR3 is TGTGCCAGCAGCCAACAGGGGCTGACGTACGAGCAGTACTTC. Its protein product is CASSQQGLTYEQYF.

This chain uses TRBV13 with TRBJ2-4; D might be TRBD1 (5 bases). The CDR3 covers 13 residues. Germline-derived CDR1 and CDR2 are PRHDT and FYEKMQ (reference sequence). V lost 2 bases and J 7 bases, leaving 9 bases between the germline ends. The CDR3 DNA follows: TGTGCCAGCAGCTTACAGGGTTGGAACATTCAGTACTTC. Encoded protein: CASSLQGWNIQYF.

V usage is TRBV11-2 and J usage is TRBJ2-7; 8 bases agree with TRBD1. Germline V lookup: CDR1 SGHAT, CDR2 FQNNGV. V lost 4 bases and J lost 2; bases outside the gene matches: 1. The CDR3 is 13 amino acids. The CDR3 nucleotides are TGTGCCAGCAGCTGGGGACAGGCCTACGAGCAGTACTTC. This sequence encodes CASSWGQAYEQYF.

This chain links TRBV5-1 with TRBJ2-1; D gene uncertain. CDR3 size: 12 residues. Germline V gives CDR1 SGHRS, CDR2 YFSETQ. V was clipped by 3 bases and J by 8 bases, with 9 bases between them. CDR3 sequence reads: CASSYSMDEQFF. The CDR3 bases are TGCGCCAGCAGCTACTCAATGGATGAGCAGTTCTTC.

The chain has TRBV27 and TRBJ2-7; no clear D. In germline, CDR1 is MNHEY, CDR2 SMNVEV (reference sequence). The CDR3 loop spans 12 amino acids. V was pared by 6 bases and J by 2 bases, with 8 bases between. The CDR3, as DNA: TGTGCCAGCAGACCCAACCCCTACGAGCAGTACTTC. This encodes CASRPNPYEQYF.

The V and J genes are TRBV13 and TRBJ2-3; D remains ambiguous. The CDR3 sequence is 12 residues long. Trimming took 5 bases from V and 2 from J, leaving 5 bases between them. Germline CDR1 PRHDT, CDR2 FYEKMQ (reference sequence). The CDR3 sequence: CASSPNTDTQYF. The CDR3 DNA sequence: TGTGCCAGCAGCCCAAACACAGATACGCAGTATTTT.

The chain links TRBV29-1 to TRBJ1-2; tentative D call: TRBD1 (6 bases). The length of the CDR3 is 15 residues. CDR1 and CDR2 from the germline V gene are SQVTM and ANQGSEA. V gave up 0 bases and J gave up 4 bases, with 15 bases separating them. The DNA for the CDR3 is TGCAGCGTTGAAGAGGCGGCAGGGGAGGGCTATGGCTACACCTTC. Encoded protein: CSVEEAAGEGYGYTF.

The rearrangement links TRBV11-1 to TRBJ1-2; 7 positions match TRBD1. V lost 2 bases and J lost 0; bases outside the gene matches: 3. CDR3 length: 15 amino acids. Germline lookup yields CDR1 SGHAT and CDR2 FQDESV (reference sequence). The chain's CDR3 is CASSLSGTANYGYTF. Here the CDR3 DNA reads TGTGCCAGCAGCTTATCCGGGACAGCTAACTATGGCTACACCTTC.

The chain links TRBV4-1 to TRBJ2-5, with a tentative D call TRBD2 (5 bases). Germline V gene sequence: CDR1 MGHRA, CDR2 YSYEKL. The CDR3 loop spans 15 amino acids. V was pared by 4 bases and J by 4 bases, with 16 bases between. CDR3 DNA: TGCGCCAGCAGCCCAAGCCCAGGTGAGGGAGAGACCCAGTACTTC. Translated, it gives CASSPSPGEGETQYF.

V is TRBV5-6 and J is TRBJ1-5; maybe TRBD1 (6 bases). The germline gives CDR1 SGHDT, CDR2 YYEEEE. V lost 4 bases to trimming and J lost 4 bases, with 12 bases between them. The CDR3 is 14 amino acids. As DNA, the CDR3 is TGTGCCAGCAGCACCGGGGGGGCAAATCAGCCCCAGCATTTT. Translation: CASSTGGANQPQHF.

This clone was seen once. V usage is TRBV11-2 and J usage is TRBJ1-2, with a weak D call TRBD1 (5 bases). The V end lost 5 bases, the J end lost 0 bases, and 13 bases lay between the germline ends. The CDR3 contains 15 residues. Per germline, CDR1 SGHAT and CDR2 FQNNGV. CDR3 sequence (DNA): TGTGCCAGCAGCCCCACAGGTTTATCTAACTATGGCTACACCTTC. The encoded protein is CASSPTGLSNYGYTF.

The chain links TRBV27 to TRBJ2-5, with D perhaps TRBD1 or TRBD2 (5 bases each). The DNA end favors TRBJ2-7, so the J call may be wrong. The CDR3 loop spans 15 amino acids. The germline V gene encodes CDR1 MNHEY and CDR2 SMNVEV (reference sequence). Here the CDR3 DNA reads TGTGCCACCATTAGGGGTGGGAGAGGGTTTTACGAGCAGTACTTC. This gives the protein CATIRGGRGFYEQYF.

V gene TRBV5-4 combines with J gene TRBJ2-1; 8 bases are shared with TRBD2. The CDR3 spans 16 residues. V was clipped by 2 bases and J by 7 bases; unmatched bases: 11. Germline-derived CDR1 and CDR2 are SGHNT and YYREEE (reference sequence). The CDR3 nucleotides are TGTGCCAGCAGCTTTTTAGCGGGGAGGGGGAAGAATGAGCAGTTCTTC. Amino acid sequence: CASSFLAGRGKNEQFF.

The genes are TRBV29-1 and TRBJ2-7; 7 positions match TRBD2. Unmatched junction bases numbered 13, after V lost 6 bases and J lost 5 bases. The CDR3 sequence is 14 residues long. The germline V gene has CDR1 SQVTM and CDR2 ANQGSEA. The CDR3 here is CSVDKGRGAHEQYF. CDR3 nucleotides: TGCAGCGTCGATAAGGGGAGGGGAGCCCACGAGCAGTACTTC.

This rearrangement joins TRBV4-3 to TRBJ2-1, with 11 bases aligning to TRBD2. V shed 2 bases and J 2 bases; nucleotides not matched to a gene: 5. The CDR3 covers 17 residues. Germline V gene sequence: CDR1 LGHNA, CDR2 YSLEER. CDR3 sequence: CASSQSVSGRAYNEQFF. The CDR3 nucleotides are TGCGCCAGCAGCCAATCCGTTAGCGGGAGGGCCTACAATGAGCAGTTCTTC.

The chain couples TRBV7-8 to TRBJ1-5, with D hard to call. Per the germline V gene, CDR1 is SGHVS and CDR2 is FQNEAQ. This CDR3 region has 14 residues. V dropped 4 bases and J dropped 7 bases, with 14 bases sitting between them. The CDR3 loop is CASSSGGLGQPQHF. The CDR3 region has the DNA TGTGCCAGCAGCTCCGGAGGGCTCGGGCAGCCCCAGCATTTT.

The chain uses TRBV30 and TRBJ1-4; 7 positions agree with TRBD1. The germline CDR1 and CDR2 sequences are GTSNPN and SVGIG (reference sequence). This CDR3 has 11 residues. J gave up 14 bases and V 0 bases, and 3 bases lay outside the gene matches. This CDR3 is CAWSVGQALFF. The CDR3 DNA follows: TGTGCCTGGAGTGTTGGACAGGCCCTGTTTTTT.

The V and J genes are TRBV5-1 and TRBJ2-7; the D gene is possibly TRBD2 (5 bases). Germline-derived CDR1 and CDR2 are SGHRS and YFSETQ. The CDR3 length is 13 residues. The V end was cut by 5 bases, the J end by 0 bases, with 9 bases between. The CDR3 sequence: CASSQRSSYEQYF. In DNA form, the CDR3 reads TGCGCCAGCAGTCAGCGGTCCTCCTACGAGCAGTACTTC.

A single count supports this clone. The J gene is TRBJ2-3, the V gene TRBV7-3; TRBD2 is a possible D gene (6 bases). The CDR3 is 15 residues long. CDR1 is SGHTA, CDR2 FQGTGA, per germline. Trimming removed 1 base at V and 4 bases at J, with 12 bases between. Written as DNA, the CDR3 is TGTGCCAGCAGCTTAAGGGGGGTGAGCGCAGATACGCAGTATTTT. This encodes CASSLRGVSADTQYF.

The rearrangement joins TRBV27 to TRBJ2-7, with D perhaps given as TRBD1 or TRBD2 (6 bases each). Between the trimmed V and J ends, which lost 5 bases and 3 bases, there was a span of 14 bases. There are 14 residues in the CDR3. The germline gives CDR1 MNHEY, CDR2 SMNVEV (reference sequence). The CDR3 is CASSLQGGGYEQYF. In DNA form, the CDR3 reads TGTGCCAGCAGTCTGCAAGGAGGGGGCTACGAGCAGTACTTC.

In this sample, this clone turned up once. This chain uses TRBV10-1 with TRBJ2-7; D is uncertain. CDR3 length equals 15 residues. The germline gives CDR1 WNHNN, CDR2 SYGVQD (reference sequence). Trimming shortened V by 6 bases and J by 5 bases, and 20 bases separated the two germline ends. CDR3 sequence reads: CASRLSARGGNEQYF. The CDR3 DNA is TGCGCCAGCAGACTGTCTGCTAGAGGTGGGAACGAGCAGTACTTC.

This chain connects TRBV18 to TRBJ2-1; 14 positions agree with TRBD2. V shed 3 bases and J 9 bases; nucleotides not matched to a gene: 13. Per the germline V gene, CDR1 is KGHSH and CDR2 is LQKENI. There are 18 residues in the CDR3. This chain's CDR3 is CASSPGGTSGRRRGEQFF. The DNA for the CDR3 is TGTGCCAGCTCACCGGGAGGGACTAGCGGGAGAAGAAGGGGTGAGCAGTTCTTC.

With regard to this clone: Other DNA sequences in this sample translate to the same CDR3. The chain combines TRBV28 with TRBJ2-1, with 10 bases lining up with TRBD2. The V gene end was trimmed by 7 bases and the J gene end by 6 bases; junction bases not matched to a gene: 6. Germline V CDR1 and CDR2: MDHEN, SYDVKM. This CDR3 contains 14 residues. CDR3 DNA: TGTGCCAGCATCTGGACTAGCGGCAGCAATGAGCAGTTCTTC. Translated: CASIWTSGSNEQFF.